The 8 T cell receptor beta chains below were found in one sample sequenced in a study of blood T cells in healthy people across ages. Through a sample-barcoded 5' primer and a J-beta primer mix, a second PCR was run for roughly 6 to 12 cycles. TCRdb ran MiXCR on the 5' RACE reads and lists one entry per CDR3 protein. The sample gives about 780,000 distinct CDR3 sequences, under 80% of which show up once; 28% is in the top ten. The sample taken for sequencing was blood. The receptors stem from a man aged 25 to 40 in good health.

The chain carries TRBV6-2 or TRBV6-3 and TRBJ2-3; 8 nucleotides agree with TRBD1. The ends lost 6 bases at V and 6 bases at J; junction bases unmatched: 11. The CDR3 has 15 residues. CDR1 is MNHEY, CDR2 SVGEGT, per germline. The CDR3 DNA is TGTGCCAGCAGGCCTCAGGGGGCTGCACGCGATACGCAGTATTTT. Translating gives CASRPQGAARDTQYF.

This clonotype was counted only a few times. The chain links TRBV4-3 to TRBJ1-2; 8 bases align to TRBD1. The CDR3 length is 16 residues. Germline assignment: CDR1 LGHNA and CDR2 YSLEER. The ends lost 1 base at V and 2 bases at J; junction bases unmatched: 6. CDR3 region: CASSQAGTGGNYGYTF. The DNA of the CDR3 is TGCGCCAGCAGCCAAGCCGGGACAGGCGGGAACTATGGCTACACCTTC.

This chain connects TRBV9 to TRBJ2-3; 7 bases fit TRBD1. Germline V CDR1 and CDR2: SGDLS, YYNGEE. CDR3 length: 18 residues. After removal of 1 base from V and 3 bases from J, the junction contained 14 bases not matched to a gene. CDR3 sequence: CASSVSGRGNGETDTQYF. CDR3 in DNA: TGTGCCAGCAGCGTATCCGGCAGGGGGAATGGGGAGACAGATACGCAGTATTTT.

This clonotype turned up a few times. V and J are TRBV5-1 and TRBJ1-2; 7 nucleotides match TRBD1. Unmatched junction bases numbered 10, after V lost 3 bases and J lost 8 bases. In germline, CDR1 is SGHRS, CDR2 YFSETQ. The length of the CDR3 is 14 residues. The CDR3 loop is CASSSEDRLKGYTF. The CDR3 bases are TGCGCCAGCAGCTCGGAGGACAGGTTGAAAGGCTACACCTTC.

The genes are TRBV29-1 and TRBJ2-4, with 9 nucleotides matching TRBD1. Germline CDR1 reads SQVTM; CDR2 reads ANQGSEA. The CDR3 consists of 13 residues. V was clipped by 5 bases and J by 8 bases; unmatched bases: 7. The CDR3 region is CSVLDRGGYIQYF. CDR3 DNA: TGCAGCGTTTTGGACAGGGGTGGATACATTCAGTACTTC.

The chain joins TRBV5-6 to TRBJ1-2; D remains unclear. Germline CDR1 and CDR2: SGHDT and YYEEEE. This CDR3 has 14 residues. The V end lost 1 base, the J end lost 5 bases, and 12 bases lay between the germline ends. CDR3: CASSLNGVSYGYTF. The DNA of the CDR3 is TGTGCCAGCAGCTTGAACGGGGTGTCGTATGGCTACACCTTC.

This clonotype appeared many times. V gene TRBV27 combines with J gene TRBJ2-5, with unresolved D. Trimming took 2 bases from V and 5 from J, leaving 6 bases between them. CDR1 is MNHEY, CDR2 SMNVEV, per germline (reference sequence). The CDR3 is made up of 12 amino acids. The CDR3 region has the DNA TGTGCCAGCAGTTTACTTGGGGAGACCCAGTACTTC. It translates to CASSLLGETQYF.

The chain employs TRBV5-1 and TRBJ1-2, with D uncertain. V dropped 2 bases and J dropped 2 bases, with 13 bases sitting between them. CDR1 is SGHRS and CDR2 is YFSETQ in the germline V gene. This CDR3 is built from 15 residues. The CDR3 nucleotides read TGCGCCAGCAGCTTAAACGTAGGGTGGAACTATGGCTACACCTTC. It codes for CASSLNVGWNYGYTF.